These 17 T cell receptor beta chains originate from one sample sequenced in a study of regulatory T cells in long-lasting Graves disease. With iRepertoire HTBI primers and Arm-PCR of CDR3 regions, TCR beta libraries were built. Each CDR3 protein gets one entry after TCRdb re-called the multiplex PCR reads with MiXCR. The sample lists fewer than 550,000 distinct CDR3 sequences, roughly 15% seen once, with 20% to 25% in the top ten. Time point defined: newly diagnosed GD, antithyroid drugs for less than 3 months. PBMC RNA was the source of the TCR library. This sample also appeared in a second study, on T cells in Graves' hyperthyroidism and ophthalmopathy.

The specimen comprised peripheral blood mononuclear cells (PBMCs), sampled at new diagnosis, from a patient treated with antithyroid drugs. The receptor source for this set is a woman between 18 and 29 years old with Graves disease.

The rearrangement links TRBV20-1 to TRBJ2-4, with D unresolved. From germline, CDR1 is DFQATT and CDR2 SNEGSKA (reference sequence). The CDR3 loop spans 12 amino acids. Between the trimmed V and J ends, which lost 3 bases and 8 bases, there was a span of 11 bases. The CDR3 nucleotides are TGCAGTGCTAGCTCCGAGCGTGACATTCAGTACTTC. It codes for CSASSERDIQYF.

This clonotype appeared many times. The chain uses TRBV20-1 and TRBJ2-7, with 8 bases that match TRBD2. Germline loops: CDR1 DFQATT, CDR2 SNEGSKA (reference sequence). This CDR3 has 18 amino acids. J gave up 7 bases and V 3 bases, and 23 bases lay outside the gene matches. Here the CDR3 DNA reads TGCAGTGCTAGCGAGCTTGCCAGGGTAGGGCTAGCGGGTGGGGAGCAGTACTTC. Its protein product is CSASELARVGLAGGEQYF.

This clonotype was picked up many times. The rearrangement joins TRBV6-2 or TRBV6-3 to TRBJ2-3; 9 nucleotides agree with TRBD2. The CDR3 contains 16 residues. V gave up 5 bases and J gave up 0 bases; unmatched junction bases: 6. Germline lookup yields CDR1 MNHEY and CDR2 SVGEGT. The CDR3 loop reads CASSLSGSRSTDTQYF. The DNA for the CDR3 is TGTGCCAGCAGTCTTAGCGGGAGTAGGAGCACAGATACGCAGTATTTT.

Many counts were recorded for this clonotype. The rearrangement links TRBV9 to TRBJ1-1; no clear D. Trimming left V 0 bases short and J 0 bases short, with 15 bases between. The germline gives CDR1 SGDLS, CDR2 YYNGEE. This CDR3 spans 17 amino acids. The CDR3 DNA reads as TGTGCCAGCAGCGTAGGACCCACCGTAGCCATGAACACTGAAGCTTTCTTT. It specifies CASSVGPTVAMNTEAFF.

This chain links TRBV19 with TRBJ2-1; 7 bases align to TRBD2. This CDR3 has 15 amino acids. Germline V gives CDR1 LNHDA, CDR2 SQIVND (reference sequence). Unmatched junction bases numbered 5, after V lost 0 bases and J lost 6 bases. CDR3 bases: TGTGCCAGTAGTATAGACGGGAGGTTAGGCAATGAGCAGTTCTTC. It translates to CASSIDGRLGNEQFF.

V gene TRBV29-1 combines with J gene TRBJ1-3, with D perhaps matching TRBD1 (5 bases). Trimming removed 2 bases from V and 0 bases from J, with 11 bases in between. Germline assignment: CDR1 SQVTM and CDR2 ANQGSEA. CDR3 length: 15 amino acids. This CDR3 reads CSVEHQGNSGNTIYF. CDR3 in DNA: TGCAGCGTTGAACACCAGGGAAACTCTGGAAACACCATATATTTT.

There are a few counts of this clonotype. The chain carries TRBV5-4 and TRBJ1-4; D is perhaps TRBD1 (5 bases). Germline values: CDR1 SGHNT, CDR2 YYREEE (reference sequence). This CDR3 comprises 13 residues. V dropped 2 bases and J dropped 5 bases, with 7 bases sitting between them. The CDR3 DNA reads TGTGCCAGCAGCTTCGGGGGGAATGAAAAACTGTTTTTT. Encoded protein: CASSFGGNEKLFF.

The genes are TRBV7-9 and TRBJ1-1; 7 bases fit TRBD1. This CDR3 has 14 residues. V shed 5 bases, J shed 6 bases, and the junction held 9 bases outside the gene matches. Germline V gene lookup returns CDR1 SEHNR and CDR2 FQNEAQ (reference sequence). The CDR3 protein is CASSATGKVPEAFF. The CDR3 DNA reads as TGTGCCAGCAGCGCGACAGGGAAAGTCCCTGAAGCTTTCTTT.

This clonotype was observed at least ten times. Written as DNA, the CDR3 is TGTGCCAGCAGCCCATCGGACACCCCAAGGCACGAGCAGTACTTC. Residues: CASSPSDTPRHEQYF. The chain carries TRBV7-9 and TRBJ2-7; D is perhaps TRBD1 (5 bases). V was shortened by 5 bases and J by 5 bases, with 19 bases between the two germline ends. Germline CDR1 is SEHNR and CDR2 is FQNEAQ (reference sequence). There are 15 residues in the CDR3.

The table lists this clonotype with many counts. The chain recombines TRBV5-1 with TRBJ2-3, with D unclear. Trimming removed 2 bases from V and 1 base from J, with 14 bases in between. This CDR3 has 16 residues. Germline V gene data show CDR1 as SGHRS and CDR2 as YFSETQ. CDR3 sequence reads: CASSLTITGGTDTQYF. The CDR3 DNA sequence: TGCGCCAGCAGCTTAACAATCACGGGCGGCACAGATACGCAGTATTTT. Full variable domain (rest looked up from reference TRBV5-1 and TRBJ2-3): KAGVTQTPRYLIKTRGQQVTLSCSPISGHRSVSWYQQTPGQGLQFLFEYFSETQRNKGNFPGRFSGRQFSNSRSEMNVSTLELGDSALYLCASSLTITGGTDTQYFGPGTRLTVL.

This clonotype was detected ten times or more. A much more abundant neighbour one base away suggests this may be a read error. The chain recombines TRBV20-1 with TRBJ2-7; D is unresolved. Germline V CDR1 and CDR2: DFQATT, SNEGSKA (reference sequence). The CDR3 runs to 13 residues. Trimming shortened V by 0 bases and J by 3 bases, and 9 bases separated the two germline ends. The CDR3 bases are TGCAGTGCTAGAGATCGGGCCTTCTACGAGCAGTACTTC. Its translation: CSARDRAFYEQYF.

The chain combines TRBV4-3 with TRBJ2-2, with TRBD2 matching 7 bases. Germline V gene lookup returns CDR1 LGHNA and CDR2 YSLEER. The V gene end was trimmed by 1 base and the J gene end by 6 bases; junction bases not matched to a gene: 8. The CDR3 runs 16 residues. CDR3 sequence (DNA): TGCGCCAGCAGCCAAGGCGTCGGCGGGAGCTCCGGGGAGCTGTTTTTT. Residues: CASSQGVGGSSGELFF.

This clonotype was observed once. The chain has TRBV20-1 and TRBJ1-6; the match to TRBD1 covers 8 bases. Looked up from germline, CDR1 is DFQATT and CDR2 is SNEGSKA (reference sequence). The CDR3 runs to 15 residues. Losses at the gene ends were 0 bases for V and 10 bases for J; bases not matched to a gene: 8. In nucleotides, the CDR3 is TGCAGTGCTAGAGATGGTGACAGGGGCTACTCACCCCTCCACTTT. This sequence encodes CSARDGDRGYSPLHF.

In this sample, this clonotype turned up a few times. The rearrangement links TRBV7-9 to TRBJ2-2; 8 bases agree with TRBD1. The CDR3 has 15 residues. The germline CDR1 and CDR2 sequences are SEHNR and FQNEAQ (reference sequence). V dropped 2 bases and J dropped 7; count of bases not matched to a gene: 6. CDR3 bases: TGTGCCAGCAGCTTAAGGACAGGGAATGTCGGGGAGCTGTTTTTT. Its translation is CASSLRTGNVGELFF.

This clonotype came up a few times. This chain links TRBV12-3 or TRBV12-4 with TRBJ2-1; D is unclear. The V end was cut by 4 bases, the J end by 4 bases, with 5 bases between. The CDR3 is 12 residues long. CDR3 DNA: TGTGCCAGCAGTTATCCGTACAATGAGCAGTTCTTC. It yields the protein CASSYPYNEQFF.

The chain uses TRBV15 and TRBJ2-5; 9 bases line up with TRBD1. The length of the CDR3 is 13 residues. Germline V gene lookup returns CDR1 LNHNV and CDR2 YYDKDF (reference sequence). J was trimmed by 11 bases and V by 5 bases; bases with no gene match: 9. The CDR3 bases are TGTGCCACCAGCGGCGGGACAGGGTATGAGCAGTACTTC. Translation gives CATSGGTGYEQYF. Using reference TRBV15 and TRBJ2-5 for the parts outside the CDR3, the full variable domain is DAMVIQNPRYQVTQFGKPVTLSCSQTLNHNVMYWYQQKSSQAPKLLFHYYDKDFNNEADTPDNFQSRRPNTSFCFLDIRSPGLGDTAMYLCATSGGTGYEQYFGPGTRLLVL.

The chain has TRBV12-3 or TRBV12-4 and TRBJ1-3; D is unresolved. CDR3 length: 13 residues. The chain's CDR3 is CTTRLSSGNTIYF. CDR3 coding DNA: TGTACCACTAGGCTGAGCTCTGGAAACACCATATATTTT.